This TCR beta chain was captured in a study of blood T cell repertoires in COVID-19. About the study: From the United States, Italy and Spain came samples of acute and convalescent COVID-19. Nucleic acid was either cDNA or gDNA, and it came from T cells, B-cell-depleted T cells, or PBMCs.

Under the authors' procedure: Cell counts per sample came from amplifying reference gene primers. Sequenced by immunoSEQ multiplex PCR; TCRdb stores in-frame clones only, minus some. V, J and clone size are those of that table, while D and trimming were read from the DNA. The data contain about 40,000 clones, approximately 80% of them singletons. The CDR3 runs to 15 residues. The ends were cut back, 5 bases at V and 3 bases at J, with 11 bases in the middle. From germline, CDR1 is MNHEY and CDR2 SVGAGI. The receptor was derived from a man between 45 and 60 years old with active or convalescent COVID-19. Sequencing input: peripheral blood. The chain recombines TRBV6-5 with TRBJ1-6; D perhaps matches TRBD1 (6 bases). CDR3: CASSPGTRYNSPLHF. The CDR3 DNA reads TGTGCCAGCAGTCCCGGGACACGCTATAATTCACCCCTCCACTTT.